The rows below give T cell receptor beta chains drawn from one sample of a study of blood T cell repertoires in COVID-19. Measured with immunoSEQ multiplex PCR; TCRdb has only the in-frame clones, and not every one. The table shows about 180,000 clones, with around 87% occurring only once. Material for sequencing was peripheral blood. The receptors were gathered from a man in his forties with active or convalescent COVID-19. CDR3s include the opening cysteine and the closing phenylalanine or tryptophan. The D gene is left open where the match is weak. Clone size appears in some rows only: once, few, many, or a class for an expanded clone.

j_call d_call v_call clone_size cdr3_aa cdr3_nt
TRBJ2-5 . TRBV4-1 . CASSQAGVSETQYF TGCGCCAGCAGCCAAGCCGGTGTATCTGAGACCCAGTACTTC
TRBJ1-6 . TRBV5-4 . CAGGTQGGNSPLHF TGTGCCGGGGGGACCCAAGGCGGGAATTCACCCCTCCACTTT
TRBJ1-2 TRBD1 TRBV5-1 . CASSLGQGDGYTF TGCGCCAGCAGCTTGGGACAGGGGGATGGCTACACCTTC
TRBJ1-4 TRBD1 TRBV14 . CASSQGQGRFEKLFF TGTGCCAGCAGCCAAGGACAGGGGAGATTTGAAAAACTGTTTTTT
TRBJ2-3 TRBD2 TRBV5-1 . CASSERTSGRDTQYF TGCGCCAGCAGCGAGCGGACTAGCGGGAGAGATACGCAGTATTTT
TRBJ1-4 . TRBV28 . CASSLRHSEEKLFF TGTGCCAGCAGTTTAAGGCACAGTGAGGAAAAACTGTTTTTT
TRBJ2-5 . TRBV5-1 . CASSLGTGPWRETQYF TGCGCCAGCAGCTTGGGAACAGGTCCCTGGCGGGAGACCCAGTACTTC
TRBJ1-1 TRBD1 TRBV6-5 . CASSPRTGGAFF TGTGCCAGCAGTCCACGGACAGGGGGAGCTTTCTTT
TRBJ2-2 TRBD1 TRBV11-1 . CASSSRDRADGELFF TGTGCCAGCAGCTCAAGAGACAGGGCTGACGGGGAGCTGTTTTTT
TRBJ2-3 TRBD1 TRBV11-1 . CASSQGQDTDTQYF TGTGCCAGCAGCCAGGGACAGGACACAGATACGCAGTATTTT
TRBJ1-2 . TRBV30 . CAWTNPQRRSGYTF TGTGCCTGGACTAACCCCCAGCGGAGGTCGGGCTACACCTTC
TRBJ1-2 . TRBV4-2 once CASSQVGMEGGYGYTF TGTGCCAGCAGCCAAGTAGGAATGGAGGGTGGGTATGGCTACACCTTC
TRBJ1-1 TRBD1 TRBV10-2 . CASWDRNTEAFF TGCGCCAGTTGGGACAGGAACACTGAAGCTTTCTTT
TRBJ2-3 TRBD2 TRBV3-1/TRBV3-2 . CASSQDLRGGTDTQYF TGTGCCAGCAGCCAAGATTTGCGGGGGGGCACAGATACGCAGTATTTT
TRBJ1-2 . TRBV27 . CASSVRQANYGYTF TGTGCCAGCAGTGTCCGACAGGCTAACTATGGCTACACCTTC
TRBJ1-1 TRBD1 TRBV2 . CAIPTTTGRGTEAFF TGTGCCATCCCCACCACGACAGGGCGGGGCACTGAAGCTTTCTTT
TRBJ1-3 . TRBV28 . CASTTVPSGNTIYF TGTGCCAGTACAACAGTCCCCTCTGGAAACACCATATATTTT
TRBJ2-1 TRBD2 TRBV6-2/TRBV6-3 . CASSYSTASGGDEQFF TGTGCCAGCAGTTACTCGACGGCTAGCGGGGGAGATGAGCAGTTCTTC
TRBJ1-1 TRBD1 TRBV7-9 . CASSPVTGDTEAFF TGTGCCAGCAGCCCTGTGACAGGGGACACTGAAGCTTTCTTT
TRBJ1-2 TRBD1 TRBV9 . CASSRGQGANYGYTF TGTGCCAGCAGCAGAGGACAGGGGGCGAACTATGGCTACACCTTC
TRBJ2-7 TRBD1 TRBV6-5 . CASRYRGGYEQYF TGTGCCAGCAGATACAGGGGCGGCTACGAGCAGTACTTC
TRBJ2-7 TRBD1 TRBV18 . CASSPAGQGSYEQYF TGTGCCAGCTCACCGGCCGGACAGGGTTCCTACGAGCAGTACTTC
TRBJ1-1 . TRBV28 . CASSGGLVTEAFF TGTGCCAGCAGCGGAGGTCTGGTCACTGAAGCTTTCTTT
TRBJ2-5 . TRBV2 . CASSGDRFQETQYF TGTGCCAGCAGTGGAGACAGATTCCAAGAGACCCAGTACTTC
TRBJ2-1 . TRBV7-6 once CASSFEAGSYNEQFF TGTGCCAGCAGCTTTGAGGCGGGCAGCTACAATGAGCAGTTCTTC
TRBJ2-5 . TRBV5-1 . CASSTGRGQETQYF TGCGCCAGCAGCACCGGTAGGGGCCAAGAGACCCAGTACTTC
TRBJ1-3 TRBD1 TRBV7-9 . CASSRDRGRDTIYF TGTGCCAGCAGCCGGGACAGGGGCAGGGACACCATATATTTT
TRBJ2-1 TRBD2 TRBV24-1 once CATSDPSGGASNDEQFF TGTGCCACCAGTGATCCTAGCGGGGGGGCCAGTAACGATGAGCAGTTCTTC
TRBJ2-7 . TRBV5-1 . CASSIAGARYEQYF TGCGCCAGCAGCATTGCGGGGGCGAGGTACGAGCAGTACTTC
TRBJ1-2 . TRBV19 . CASRGSDYGYTF TGTGCCAGCCGAGGCTCTGACTATGGCTACACCTTC
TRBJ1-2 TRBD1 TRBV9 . CASSVDPGTGHYGYTF TGTGCCAGCAGCGTAGACCCCGGGACAGGCCACTATGGCTACACCTTC
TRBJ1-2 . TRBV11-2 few CASSSLRRAPPNYGYTF TGTGCCAGCAGCTCCCTTCGGAGGGCACCTCCTAACTATGGCTACACCTTC
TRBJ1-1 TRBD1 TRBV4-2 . CASSQETGGVSEAFF TGTGCCAGCAGCCAGGAGACAGGGGGCGTAAGTGAAGCTTTCTTT
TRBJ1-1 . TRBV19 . CASSTPQTMTEAFF TGTGCCAGTAGTACCCCACAGACAATGACTGAAGCTTTCTTT
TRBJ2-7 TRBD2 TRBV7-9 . CASSQGLAGGRGYEQYF TGTGCCAGCAGCCAGGGACTAGCGGGGGGCCGAGGATACGAGCAGTACTTC
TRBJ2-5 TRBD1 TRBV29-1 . CSVGLGGGETQYF TGCAGCGTTGGGCTAGGGGGCGGCGAGACCCAGTACTTC
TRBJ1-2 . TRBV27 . CATSDLGRPSYGYTF TGTGCCACCTCTGACCTCGGCCGCCCTAGTTATGGCTACACCTTC
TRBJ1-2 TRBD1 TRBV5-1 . CASSDRDRGPVGYTF TGCGCCAGCAGCGACCGGGACAGGGGCCCCGTGGGCTACACCTTC
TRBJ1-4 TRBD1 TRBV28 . CASKPPGGANEKLFF TGTGCCAGCAAACCTCCAGGGGGAGCTAATGAAAAACTGTTTTTT
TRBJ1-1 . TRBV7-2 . CASSPYTEAFF TGTGCCAGCAGCCCCTACACTGAAGCTTTCTTT
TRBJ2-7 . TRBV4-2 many CASSQDEGRLSSYEQYF TGTGCCAGCAGCCAAGATGAAGGACGACTAAGCTCCTACGAGCAGTACTTC
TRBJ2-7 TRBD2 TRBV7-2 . CASSPRNPTSPYEQYF TGTGCCAGCAGCCCTAGAAATCCGACTAGCCCCTACGAGCAGTACTTC
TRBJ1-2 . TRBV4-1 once CASSQESHRYYGYTF TGCGCCAGCAGCCAAGAGTCCCACAGATACTATGGCTACACCTTC
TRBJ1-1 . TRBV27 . CASSLRANPQEMNTEAFF TGTGCCAGCAGTTTAAGGGCTAACCCACAGGAAATGAACACTGAAGCTTTCTTT
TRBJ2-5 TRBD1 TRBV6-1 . CASSEGDREKETQYF TGTGCCAGCAGTGAAGGTGACAGGGAAAAAGAGACCCAGTACTTC